This T cell receptor (beta chain) was profiled in a study of early T cells in non-severe SARS-CoV-2 infection. In its sample, this clonotype was seen many times. Germline CDR1 SGHVS, CDR2 FQNEAQ. V was pared by 5 bases and J by 0 bases, with 11 bases between. This CDR3 contains 15 residues. Individually, cDNA molecules had unique molecular identifiers attached to them. TCRdb re-called the 5' RACE reads through MiXCR, storing one row per CDR3 protein. This sample has approximately 27,000 distinct CDR3 sequences, with approximately 5.3% found just once. The rearrangement links TRBV7-8 to TRBJ2-4; TRBD2 is a possible D gene (5 bases). The clonotype comes from an adult who was a healthcare worker with PCR-confirmed SARS-CoV-2 infection or an uninfected control (not recorded which). Source material: whole blood. For the CDR3, the DNA is TGTGCCAGCAGCCCCAGAGGACTAGCCAAAAACATTCAGTACTTC. This translates into CASSPRGLAKNIQYF.